This TCR beta chain was identified in a study of blood T cell repertoires in COVID-19. Study-level background: Some COVID-19 samples were acute and others convalescent; all came from the United States, Italy and Spain. Sample material is recorded as cDNA or gDNA derived from T cells, B-cell-depleted T cells, or PBMCs.

Assay used: immunoSEQ multiplex PCR; TCRdb lists only in-frame clones, some missing. The sample has some 250,000 clones; 70% to 90% are singletons. Per germline, CDR1 DFQATT and CDR2 SNEGSKA (reference sequence). The V end was cut by 7 bases, the J end by 7 bases, with 13 bases between. CDR3 length: 11 amino acids. The Seattle patients, enrolled during active infection, were followed longitudinally. This chain uses TRBV20-1 with TRBJ1-1, with D tentatively TRBD1 (5 bases). This receptor was obtained from a woman aged 60 to 75 with COVID-19, enrolled during active disease. Sequencing was done on a sample of peripheral blood. Here the CDR3 reads CSVSRGGEAFF. The CDR3 bases are TGCAGTGTTTCAAGGGGCGGTGAAGCTTTCTTT.